One and the same sample provided the 9 T cell receptor beta chains below, sequenced in a study of T cell changes during pregnancy in multiple sclerosis. Measured with immunoSEQ multiplex PCR; TCRdb has only the in-frame clones, and not every one. This table holds more than 85,000 clones, approximately 92% found once. The sample in question was peripheral blood, obtained in the third trimester of pregnancy. The source is a female donor in good health, enrolled as a control in a pregnancy study.

The chain recombines TRBV25-1 with TRBJ2-5; 9 bases line up with TRBD1. This CDR3 is 13 amino acids long. Per the germline V gene, CDR1 is MGHDK and CDR2 is SYGVNS. With V trimmed by 6 bases and J by 5 bases, 4 bases remained unmatched. Here the CDR3 reads CASRQGARETQYF. Here the CDR3 DNA reads TGTGCCAGCAGACAGGGGGCTAGGGAGACCCAGTACTTC.

J is TRBJ1-2 and V is TRBV19; D is unresolved. The CDR3 extends over 14 amino acids. Germline V gives CDR1 LNHDA, CDR2 SQIVND (reference sequence). With 5 bases removed from V and 3 bases from J, the gap between germline ends came to 13 bases. The CDR3 DNA follows: TGTGCCAGTAGTCCCATCCTGGGCGACTATGGCTACACCTTC. Residues: CASSPILGDYGYTF.

This clone has a single count. This chain links TRBV5-1 with TRBJ1-1; 7 positions agree with TRBD1. Germline V gene data show CDR1 as SGHRS and CDR2 as YFSETQ. This CDR3 has 16 amino acids. Germline trimming cut 4 bases from V and 1 base from J; bases unmatched to any gene: 10. CDR3 residues: CASSVDPGQKNTEAFF. CDR3 coding DNA: TGCGCCAGCAGCGTGGATCCGGGACAGAAGAACACTGAAGCTTTCTTT.

This clone was detected a few times. The chain couples TRBV10-3 to TRBJ1-1; D unclear. Germline-derived CDR1 and CDR2 are ENHRY and SYGVKD. This CDR3 contains 11 residues. The V end lost 10 bases, the J end lost 2 bases, and 8 bases lay between the germline ends. The CDR3 DNA follows: TGTGCCAAGTCGAGAAACACTGAAGCTTTCTTT. It codes for CAKSRNTEAFF.

V usage is TRBV28 and J usage is TRBJ2-2; 8 bases are a match to TRBD1. Per germline, CDR1 MDHEN and CDR2 SYDVKM. After removal of 2 bases from V and 5 bases from J, the junction contained 4 bases not matched to a gene. This CDR3 spans 15 amino acids. The CDR3 region is CASSLNRGKTGELFF. CDR3 sequence (DNA): TGTGCCAGCAGTTTAAACAGGGGGAAAACCGGGGAGCTGTTTTTT.

The CDR3 nucleotides are TGTGCCAGTAGTGGAGGCTTTGGCAATCAGCCCCAGCATTTT. It yields the protein CASSGGFGNQPQHF. The chain employs TRBV19 and TRBJ1-5; no firm D call. Germline CDR1 LNHDA, CDR2 SQIVND (reference sequence). The CDR3 has 14 residues. V lost 5 bases and J lost 2, with 10 bases in between. The entire variable domain, with the rest obtained from reference TRBV19 and TRBJ1-5, is as follows: DGGITQSPKYLFRKEGQNVTLSCEQNLNHDAMYWYRQDPGQGLRLIYYSQIVNDFQKGDIAEGYSVSREKKESFPLTVTSAQKNPTAFYLCASSGGFGNQPQHFGDGTRLSIL.

This chain joins TRBV10-3 and TRBJ2-7; 10 nucleotides line up with TRBD1. This CDR3 spans 13 amino acids. Germline lookup yields CDR1 ENHRY and CDR2 SYGVKD. Trimming took 8 bases from V and 5 from J; bases not matched to a gene: 6. CDR3 DNA sequence: TGTGCCATCTGCCGGGACAGGGGAAACGAGCAGTACTTC. Translating it yields CAICRDRGNEQYF.

This chain joins TRBV28 and TRBJ2-1; D gene unclear. The CDR3 runs to 13 residues. The ends were cut back, 5 bases at V and 5 bases at J, with 10 bases in the middle. Germline CDR1 and CDR2: MDHEN and SYDVKM. The CDR3 reads CASSLQVHNEQFF. CDR3 DNA: TGTGCCAGCAGTCTCCAGGTGCACAATGAGCAGTTCTTC.

This clone showed up just once. V usage is TRBV10-3 and J usage is TRBJ1-5, with no clear D. This CDR3 is 14 amino acids long. Per the germline V gene, CDR1 is ENHRY and CDR2 is SYGVKD. Trimming removed 4 bases from V and 1 base from J, with 8 bases in between. CDR3 DNA: TGTGCCATCAGTGCCGAGGGAAGCAATCAGCCCCAGCATTTT. Protein: CAISAEGSNQPQHF.